The TCR beta chain under discussion was sequenced for a study of control samples from healthy donors and cancer patients. This clone was observed a handful of times. V lost 2 bases and J lost 0, with 12 bases in between. Germline V CDR1 and CDR2: SGHTA, FQGNSA. The CDR3 contains 16 residues. Method: immunoSEQ multiplex PCR; TCRdb's copy keeps in-frame clones and lacks some. Among roughly 130,000 clones listed, approximately 92% were seen once. The chain joins TRBV7-2 to TRBJ2-3, with a possible D match to TRBD2 (5 bases). What was sequenced was blood. This clonotype originated in a man younger than 35 in good health. CDR3 DNA: TGTGCCAGCAGCTTAAGTTCCGGGGTTAGCACAGATACGCAGTATTTT. Its protein product is CASSLSSGVSTDTQYF.